A few counts support the clone carrying this T cell receptor beta chain. Original data processing: Amplification from reference gene primers served as the basis for estimated nucleated cell counts. The protocol was immunoSEQ multiplex PCR, while the TCRdb copy is restricted to in-frame clones and leaves out a portion. D and trimming were read from the DNA, whereas the V and J calls and clone size are those reported in that table. The data contain about 130,000 clones, around 90% of them singletons. The sample is drawn from a study of blood T cell repertoires in COVID-19. About the research overall: From the United States, Italy and Spain came samples of acute and convalescent COVID-19. The analysed material was cDNA or gDNA that came from T cells, B-cell-depleted T cells, or PBMCs.

Sequencing was performed on peripheral blood. This sequence originates from a man aged 45-65 years with active COVID-19.

The CDR3 region is CASSNDYGTRQETQYF. In nucleotides, the CDR3 is TGTGCCAGCAGCAACGACTACGGGACTAGACAAGAGACCCAGTACTTC. J is TRBJ2-5 and V is TRBV7-8, with TRBD2 identical over 8 bases. The CDR3 spans 16 residues. CDR1 and CDR2 (germline): SGHVS, FQNEAQ. V was clipped by 5 bases and J by 2 bases; unmatched bases: 10.